The clone carrying this TCR beta chain was seen a few times. Its antigen is currently unknown. These data come from a study of T cells in localized non-small cell lung cancer. Points from the study as a whole: Overall survival was longer when the density of T cells in the blood was higher. Uninvolved adjacent lung, not tumor, had the highest T cell clonality. For the top 100 tumor clones, a median about 50 also appeared in adjacent lung. Heterogeneity is still possible, as just one tumor region was sequenced.

The method was immunoSEQ multiplex PCR; TCRdb's version includes in-frame clones alone and lacks a portion of them. The sample records tens of thousands of clones, 75% to 85% being singletons. Trimming at V came to 3 bases and at J to 2 bases, leaving 4 bases not matched to a gene. This CDR3 has 14 residues. Germline loops: CDR1 SGHNT, CDR2 YYREEE (reference sequence). The V and J genes are TRBV5-4 and TRBJ1-1; 7 positions agree with TRBD1. The sample was PBMCs, taken before any cancer treatment. This receptor was taken from a man between 40 and 69 years old with stage II lung adenocarcinoma. CDR3 nucleotide sequence: TGTGCCAGCAGCTCCGGGACAGCTAACACTGAAGCTTTCTTT. Residues: CASSSGTANTEAFF.